This TCR beta chain was profiled in a study of Graves' ophthalmopathy and Graves' hyperthyroidism. CDR3 size: 16 residues. The J segment lost 2 bases and the V segment lost 0 bases, leaving 5 bases of the junction unmatched. Germline V gives CDR1 MNHEY, CDR2 SVGAGI. Study outcomes and limitations: With roughly 88% sensitivity and approximately 80% specificity, a 13-signature model separated ophthalmopathy from stable hyperthyroidism.

Investigators amplified TCR beta CDR3 regions from RNA transcripts. The library came from an HTBI-primed first-round RT-PCR and a second-round multiplex PCR. TCRdb reprocessed the multiplex PCR reads via MiXCR and lists one record per CDR3 protein. In the table there are hundreds of thousands of distinct CDR3 sequences, about 21% of which are singletons. As regards this clonotype: Its antigen is unknown.

The receptor was isolated from a woman aged 18-35 years with stable Graves' hyperthyroidism. The genes are TRBV6-5 and TRBJ2-5; TRBD2 matches at 8 bases. The sequenced sample was peripheral blood. This chain's CDR3 is CASSYSTSGSQETQYF. CDR3 coding DNA: TGTGCCAGCAGTTACTCGACAAGCGGGAGTCAAGAGACCCAGTACTTC.